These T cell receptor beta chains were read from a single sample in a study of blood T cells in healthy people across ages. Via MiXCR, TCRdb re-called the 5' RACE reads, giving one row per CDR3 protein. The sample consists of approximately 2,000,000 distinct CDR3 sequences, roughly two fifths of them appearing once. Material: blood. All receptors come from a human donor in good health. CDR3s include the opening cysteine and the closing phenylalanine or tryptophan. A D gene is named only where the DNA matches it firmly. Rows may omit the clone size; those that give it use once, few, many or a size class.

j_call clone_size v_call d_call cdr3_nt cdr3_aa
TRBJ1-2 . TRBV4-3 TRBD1 TGCGCCAGCAGCCAAGAAGACTATGATATGGAGGGGGCTTTTGATGGCTACACCTTC CASSQEDYDMEGAFDGYTF
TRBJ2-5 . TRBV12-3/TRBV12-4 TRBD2 TGTGCCAGCAGTTTCCCCGGACTAGCGGGGGGGCCTCGGGAGACCCAGTACTTC CASSFPGLAGGPRETQYF
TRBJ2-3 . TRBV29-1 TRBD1 TGCAGCGTTGAAGGGTGGACAGGTGTGGGCACAGATACGCAGTATTTT CSVEGWTGVGTDTQYF
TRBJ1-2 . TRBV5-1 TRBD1 TGCGCCAGCAGCCCTACAGGGGGAAGTAGGGATGGCTACACCTTC CASSPTGGSRDGYTF
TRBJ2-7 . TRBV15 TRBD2 TGTGCCACCAGCAGCTGGGGGGGGATCTCCTACGAGCAGTACTTC CATSSWGGISYEQYF
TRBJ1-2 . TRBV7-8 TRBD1 TGTGCCAGCAGCTCCGGGACAGGGGACTACTATGGCTACACCTTC CASSSGTGDYYGYTF
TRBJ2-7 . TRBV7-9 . TGTGCCAGCAGCCCCCGGGTCGGGAGAAGCTCCTACGAGCAGTACTTC CASSPRVGRSSYEQYF
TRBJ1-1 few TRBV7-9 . TGTGCCAGCAGCCCTACCTGGGCGGGGGAGAACACTGAAGCTTTCTTT CASSPTWAGENTEAFF
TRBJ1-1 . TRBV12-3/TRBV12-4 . TGTGCCAGCAGTAAAGGACAGAACACTGAAGCTTTCTTT CASSKGQNTEAFF
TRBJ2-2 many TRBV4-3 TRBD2 TGCGCCAGCAGCCCGATGACTAGCGGGGGGGAAGCCACCGGGGAGCTGTTTTTT CASSPMTSGGEATGELFF
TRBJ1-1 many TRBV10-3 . TGTGCCATCAGTGAGGGGAGGAACACTGAAGCTTTCTTT CAISEGRNTEAFF
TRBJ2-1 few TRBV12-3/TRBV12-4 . TGTGCCAGCAATAACCATAACGAGCAGTTCTTC CASNNHNEQFF
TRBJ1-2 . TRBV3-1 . TGTGCCAGCAGCCAAGTTCAGGCAGGGATTGGCTACACCTTC CASSQVQAGIGYTF
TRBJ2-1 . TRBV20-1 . TGCAGTGCTACGCCTTGGGCGGGGGCGGGGGATGAGCAGTTCTTC CSATPWAGAGDEQFF
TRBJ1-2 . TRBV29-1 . TGCAGCGTTGACTCCAAGGGTTATGGCTACACCTTC CSVDSKGYGYTF
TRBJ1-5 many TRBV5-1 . TGTGCCAGCAGCTTGGGCTCAGATCAGCCCCAGCATTTT CASSLGSDQPQHF
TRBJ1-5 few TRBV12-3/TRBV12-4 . TGTGCCAGCAGTATAGAGGGGCGCCAGCCCCAGCATTTT CASSIEGRQPQHF
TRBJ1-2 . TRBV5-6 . TGTGCCAGCAGCTCCGGGACAAGTAGGATTCGGGGCTATGGCTACACCTTC CASSSGTSRIRGYGYTF